Below, 26 T cell receptor beta chains from the same sample are listed, as sequenced in a study of blood T cell repertoires in COVID-19. Clones were sequenced by immunoSEQ multiplex PCR, and TCRdb holds only the in-frame ones, with some missing. Of some 70,000 clones in the sample, approximately 88% were seen once. Sequencing used peripheral blood. These TCRs come from a woman aged 55 to 70 with COVID-19, enrolled during active disease.

The chain is built from TRBV15 and TRBJ2-7, with TRBD1 identical over 12 bases. V was pared by 0 bases and J by 3 bases, with 3 bases of the junction left unmatched. The CDR3 is 16 amino acids. Per germline, CDR1 LNHNV and CDR2 YYDKDF (reference sequence). CDR3 protein: CATSREGTGGFYEQYF. The CDR3 bases are TGTGCCACCAGCAGAGAAGGGACAGGGGGCTTCTACGAGCAGTACTTC.

This clone was found a few times. This CDR3 is CASQQGPNTEAFF. For the CDR3, the DNA is TGCGCCAGCCAACAGGGACCGAACACTGAAGCTTTCTTT. J is TRBJ1-1 and V is TRBV10-2; tentative D call: TRBD1 (6 bases). The CDR3 is 13 amino acids. Germline V gene sequence: CDR1 WSHSY, CDR2 SAAADI. V was pared by 8 bases and J by 1 base, with 11 bases between.

V and J are TRBV27 and TRBJ1-2; TRBD1 agrees at 9 bases. Germline CDR1 reads MNHEY; CDR2 reads SMNVEV (reference sequence). This CDR3 comprises 13 residues. V was pared by 5 bases and J by 6 bases, with 4 bases of the junction left unmatched. The CDR3 is CASSMGQGDGYTF. The CDR3 DNA sequence: TGTGCCAGCAGTATGGGACAGGGCGATGGCTACACCTTC.

The rearrangement joins TRBV7-9 to TRBJ1-6; possibly TRBD1 for D (5 bases). The germline V gene encodes CDR1 SEHNR and CDR2 FQNEAQ (reference sequence). V lost 4 bases and J 7 bases, leaving 14 bases between the germline ends. The CDR3 spans 15 residues. The CDR3 is CASSYPGGGNSPLHF. In DNA, the CDR3 is TGTGCCAGCAGCTACCCTGGGGGAGGGAATTCACCCCTCCACTTT.

The chain uses TRBV3-1 (or the pseudogene TRBV3-2) and TRBJ2-1; 9 bases align to TRBD2. The CDR3 length is 16 residues. Germline CDR1 LGHDT, CDR2 YNNKEL (reference sequence). V dropped 3 bases and J dropped 3; count of bases not matched to a gene: 6. CDR3 sequence (DNA): TGTGCCAGCAGCCAGATAGCGGGAGTGGGCTACAATGAGCAGTTCTTC. Protein sequence: CASSQIAGVGYNEQFF.

V gene TRBV6-5 combines with J gene TRBJ1-6; unclear D gene. Germline CDR1 reads MNHEY; CDR2 reads SVGAGI. Trimming left V 2 bases short and J 8 bases short, with 10 bases between. CDR3 length equals 14 residues. The CDR3 region has the DNA TGTGCCAGCAGTTACAGCCAGGAAGATTCACCCCTCCACTTT. The encoded protein is CASSYSQEDSPLHF.

The chain recombines TRBV29-1 with TRBJ2-3; tentative D call: TRBD1 (6 bases). Germline V gene sequence: CDR1 SQVTM, CDR2 ANQGSEA. The CDR3 totals 14 residues. Trimming stripped 0 bases from V and 7 bases from J, with 14 bases between. Here the CDR3 reads CSVEDPLRGNTQYF. The CDR3 DNA reads as TGCAGCGTTGAAGATCCCTTAAGGGGGAATACGCAGTATTTT.

This rearrangement joins TRBV7-8 to TRBJ2-2; tentative D call: TRBD1 (6 bases). Germline loops: CDR1 SGHVS, CDR2 FQNEAQ. The V gene lost 3 bases and the J gene lost 1 base, with 12 bases spanning the gap. This CDR3 region has 16 residues. The CDR3 sequence: CASSFFQGWNTGELFF. The DNA of the CDR3 is TGTGCCAGCAGCTTCTTCCAGGGGTGGAACACCGGGGAGCTGTTTTTT.

This sequence joins TRBV4-1 and TRBJ1-2; 9 bases match TRBD1. The V and J ends lost 8 bases and 6 bases, in that order; junction bases with no gene match: 7. Germline lookup yields CDR1 MGHRA and CDR2 YSYEKL. The CDR3 spans 13 residues. Here the CDR3 DNA reads TGCGCCAGCTCGAGGACAGGGGCCGATGGCTACACCTTC. Translation gives CASSRTGADGYTF.

This clone has more than one count but fewer than ten. The J gene is TRBJ2-5, the V gene TRBV3-1 (or the pseudogene TRBV3-2); 7 positions agree with TRBD2. V lost 5 bases, J lost 5 bases, and 11 bases stayed unmatched. CDR3 length: 15 amino acids. CDR1 and CDR2 (germline): LGHDT, YNNKEL (reference sequence). The CDR3 region is CASSFGTTRGETQYF. CDR3 coding DNA: TGTGCCAGCAGCTTTGGGACTACCCGGGGGGAGACCCAGTACTTC.

V gene TRBV2 combines with J gene TRBJ1-6; the D gene is possibly TRBD1 (5 bases). Trimming took 6 bases from V and 6 from J, leaving 9 bases between them. This CDR3 is built from 13 residues. Germline values: CDR1 SNHLY, CDR2 FYNNEI. CDR3 sequence: CASRDTLNSPLHF. Here the CDR3 DNA reads TGTGCCAGCAGGGACACTCTTAATTCACCCCTCCACTTT.

The V and J genes are TRBV19 and TRBJ1-1; D is uncertain. CDR1 and CDR2 (germline): LNHDA, SQIVND (reference sequence). Deletions cut 5 bases from V and 1 base from J, with 8 bases between. This CDR3 has 13 amino acids. CDR3 in amino acids: CASSRGPNTEAFF. CDR3 coding DNA: TGTGCCAGTAGTCGGGGTCCGAACACTGAAGCTTTCTTT.

This chain links TRBV6-5 with TRBJ2-7, with 9 bases identical to TRBD1. Unmatched junction bases numbered 9, after V lost 6 bases and J lost 3 bases. Germline loops: CDR1 MNHEY, CDR2 SVGAGI. This CDR3 is 15 amino acids long. The CDR3 DNA follows: TGTGCCAGCAGCGCCCCGGGACAGGGACTCTACGAGCAGTACTTC. Its translation: CASSAPGQGLYEQYF.

The chain is built from TRBV5-6 and TRBJ1-1; D is perhaps TRBD1 (5 bases). The germline gives CDR1 SGHDT, CDR2 YYEEEE. This CDR3 is built from 14 residues. Deletions cut 2 bases from V and 4 bases from J, with 12 bases between. The CDR3 DNA reads TGTGCCAGCAGCTTTGGCGGGGGGGGCACTGAAGCTTTCTTT. Translated, it gives CASSFGGGGTEAFF. Filled out from reference TRBV5-6 and TRBJ1-1, the complete variable domain reads DAGVTQSPTHLIKTRGQQVTLRCSPKSGHDTVSWYQQALGQGPQFIFQYYEEEERQRGNFPDRFSGHQFPNYSSELNVNALLLGDSALYLCASSFGGGGTEAFFGQGTRLTVV.

The chain has TRBV6-5 and TRBJ1-1; TRBD1 agrees at 8 bases. Germline-derived CDR1 and CDR2 are MNHEY and SVGAGI. This CDR3 is built from 15 residues. V was clipped by 2 bases and J by 4 bases; unmatched bases: 6. The CDR3 DNA reads TGTGCCAGCAGTTACACAACAGGGGGGAGCACTGAAGCTTTCTTT. This encodes CASSYTTGGSTEAFF.

About this clone itself: The same CDR3 can be traced to other DNA sequences in this sample. The gene calls are TRBV6-1 and TRBJ1-3; weak D call: TRBD1 (6 bases). The V gene lost 3 bases and the J gene lost 4 bases, with 7 bases spanning the gap. This CDR3 has 13 amino acids. Germline assignment: CDR1 MNHNS and CDR2 SASEGT. The CDR3 sequence: CASSDGTGNTIYF. The CDR3 coding sequence is TGTGCCAGCAGTGACGGGACAGGAAACACCATATATTTT.

J is TRBJ1-1 and V is TRBV2, with D tentatively TRBD1 (5 bases). Germline loops: CDR1 SNHLY, CDR2 FYNNEI. The CDR3 is 14 residues long. Trimming shortened V by 9 bases and J by 4 bases, and 18 bases separated the two germline ends. The CDR3 bases are TGTGCCAGTACCGTCGGGAGGGGTGTCACTGAAGCTTTCTTT. It codes for CASTVGRGVTEAFF.

The chain couples TRBV7-2 to TRBJ2-5, with 9 bases aligning to TRBD1. The CDR3 runs to 13 residues. Per germline, CDR1 SGHTA and CDR2 FQGNSA. J was trimmed by 6 bases and V by 5 bases; bases with no gene match: 4. The chain's CDR3 is CASSRDRVKTQYF. In DNA form, the CDR3 reads TGTGCCAGCAGCCGGGACAGGGTGAAGACCCAGTACTTC.

The rearrangement links TRBV19 to TRBJ1-2; tentatively, D is TRBD1 (5 bases). The CDR3 runs 15 residues. The V end lost 5 bases, the J end lost 5 bases, and 18 bases lay between the germline ends. CDR1 is LNHDA and CDR2 is SQIVND in the germline V gene (reference sequence). In DNA, the CDR3 is TGTGCCAGTAGTGGTCGAAGCGGGGGATGGTATGGCTACACCTTC. It yields the protein CASSGRSGGWYGYTF.

The genes are TRBV6-6 and TRBJ2-7, with TRBD2 matching 13 bases. Per germline, CDR1 MNHNY and CDR2 SVGAGI (reference sequence). The CDR3 loop spans 16 amino acids. Germline trimming cut 5 bases from V and 1 base from J; bases unmatched to any gene: 5. The DNA for the CDR3 is TGTGCCAGCAGTACTAGCGGGAGGGTCTCGTCCTACGAGCAGTACTTC. Translated, it gives CASSTSGRVSSYEQYF.

In its sample, this clone was seen once. This rearrangement joins TRBV2 to TRBJ2-1, with D possibly TRBD1 on 6 matching bases. Germline V gene sequence: CDR1 SNHLY, CDR2 FYNNEI. The V gene lost 5 bases and the J gene lost 0 bases, with 14 bases spanning the gap. The CDR3 has 16 residues. CDR3 sequence (DNA): TGTGCCAGCAGTTACAGGGATCCCAGCTCCTACAATGAGCAGTTCTTC. The encoded protein is CASSYRDPSSYNEQFF.

This clone was seen a single time. V and J are TRBV5-6 and TRBJ1-5; tentative D call: TRBD1 (5 bases). The germline V gene has CDR1 SGHDT and CDR2 YYEEEE. Trimming pared 4 bases from V and 2 bases from J, leaving 16 bases between. There are 16 residues in the CDR3. Here the CDR3 reads CASSNRQLGGNQPQHF. The CDR3 nucleotides are TGTGCCAGCAGCAACCGACAGTTAGGAGGCAATCAGCCCCAGCATTTT.

V gene TRBV2 combines with J gene TRBJ2-6, with D unresolved. Deletions cut 11 bases from V and 0 bases from J, with 5 bases between. Germline CDR1 is SNHLY and CDR2 is FYNNEI. This CDR3 has 12 amino acids. The chain's CDR3 is CAGRSGANVLTF. CDR3 DNA: TGTGCCGGCCGCTCTGGGGCCAACGTCCTGACTTTC.

This chain links TRBV30 with TRBJ1-5, with 9 bases identical to TRBD1. The CDR3 is 14 residues long. Trimming took 5 bases from V and 0 from J; bases not matched to a gene: 2. Germline-derived CDR1 and CDR2 are GTSNPN and SVGIG (reference sequence). CDR3 loop: CAWGTGFSNQPQHF. The CDR3 coding sequence is TGTGCCTGGGGGACAGGGTTTAGCAATCAGCCCCAGCATTTT.

Here the CDR3 DNA reads TGTGCCAGCAGGCCCGGTTCGGGTGTGGGTAATTCACCCCTCCACTTT. It translates to CASRPGSGVGNSPLHF. The chain employs TRBV5-4 and TRBJ1-6; D is unclear. This CDR3 has 16 residues. Between the trimmed V and J ends, which lost 5 bases and 6 bases, there was a span of 18 bases. Germline V lookup: CDR1 SGHNT, CDR2 YYREEE (reference sequence).

The V gene is TRBV29-1, the J gene TRBJ2-3; weak D call: TRBD1 (5 bases). Germline V CDR1 and CDR2: SQVTM, ANQGSEA. The CDR3 is 14 amino acids. Deletions cut 2 bases from V and 1 base from J, with 10 bases between. In DNA, the CDR3 is TGCAGCGTTGAAAAGGTACAGGGCACAGATACGCAGTATTTT. This sequence encodes CSVEKVQGTDTQYF.